Below, 24 T cell receptor beta chains from the same sample are listed, as sequenced in a study of T cell responses to AZD1222 COVID-19 vaccine (dated by TCRdb to about 2021). The library was obtained by the immunoSEQ multiplex PCR assay. Here the immuneACCESS table is served through TCRdb, limited to in-frame sequences with V and J called. Missing clones are a known gap in these copies; in checked studies unresolved V genes cover under half, and the rest lacks a known reason. Recorded for this sample are some 160,000 clones; approximately 90% of them occurred a single time. Of the sample, about 4.5% falls within the top ten clones. The intended sense of this specimen's time point label: baseline before first vaccination. Source: peripheral blood, taken on day 0 of AZD1222 vaccination. The receptor set was obtained from an adult in good health.

The chain couples TRBV19 to TRBJ2-7; the D gene is possibly TRBD1 (6 bases). V shed 5 bases and J shed 6 bases, with 20 bases lying between them. CDR1 is LNHDA, CDR2 SQIVND, per germline (reference sequence). The CDR3 length is 15 residues. The DNA for the CDR3 is TGTGCCAGTAGTGAACAGGGTCGCTCCCTCGCCGAGCAGTACTTC. Amino acid sequence: CASSEQGRSLAEQYF. Using reference TRBV19 and TRBJ2-7 for the parts outside the CDR3, the full variable domain is DGGITQSPKYLFRKEGQNVTLSCEQNLNHDAMYWYRQDPGQGLRLIYYSQIVNDFQKGDIAEGYSVSREKKESFPLTVTSAQKNPTAFYLCASSEQGRSLAEQYFGPGTRLTVT.

The chain is built from TRBV9 and TRBJ1-6, with 7 bases matching TRBD1. V shed 1 base and J 6 bases; nucleotides not matched to a gene: 10. In germline, CDR1 is SGDLS, CDR2 YYNGEE. This CDR3 region has 17 residues. CDR3 loop: CASSVTGDSGINSPLHF. In nucleotides, the CDR3 is TGTGCCAGCAGCGTAACAGGGGACAGTGGCATTAATTCACCCCTCCACTTT.

The CDR3 region is CASNGQGNMNTEAFF. CDR3 DNA: TGTGCCAGCAACGGACAGGGGAACATGAACACTGAAGCTTTCTTT. The chain combines TRBV5-5 with TRBJ1-1; the match to TRBD1 covers 9 bases. Germline lookup yields CDR1 SGHKS and CDR2 YYEKEE (reference sequence). CDR3 length: 15 amino acids. Trimming removed 6 bases from V and 0 bases from J; junction bases left unmatched: 6.

This clone was counted a single time. The J gene is TRBJ1-6, the V gene TRBV28, with 9 bases aligning to TRBD1. V trimming: 4 bases; J trimming: 7 bases; junction bases outside the gene matches: 11. Germline V lookup: CDR1 MDHEN, CDR2 SYDVKM. This CDR3 has 17 amino acids. Written as DNA, the CDR3 is TGTGCCAGCAGTTCGGGACAGGGAGAAGGGAAAAATTCACCCCTCCACTTT. The encoded protein is CASSSGQGEGKNSPLHF.

The chain joins TRBV6-2 or TRBV6-3 to TRBJ1-2, with D possibly being TRBD1 (6 bases). V gave up 2 bases and J gave up 10 bases, with 20 bases separating them. Germline CDR1 MNHEY, CDR2 SVGEGT. CDR3 size: 15 residues. The CDR3 sequence is CASSYGGAQKVSYTF. CDR3 bases: TGTGCCAGCAGTTACGGGGGGGCGCAGAAAGTTTCCTACACCTTC.

The V call is TRBV19, the J call TRBJ2-1; TRBD2 agrees at 7 bases. The CDR3 runs 15 residues. CDR1 is LNHDA and CDR2 is SQIVND in the germline V gene (reference sequence). J lost 10 bases, V lost 3 bases, and 12 bases had no gene match. The CDR3 here is CASSIGGSTPREQFF. As DNA, the CDR3 is TGTGCCAGTAGTATTGGCGGGAGTACCCCTAGAGAGCAGTTCTTC.

The chain uses TRBV18 and TRBJ1-5; D is ambiguous. Germline V gene sequence: CDR1 KGHSH, CDR2 LQKENI. V dropped 2 bases and J dropped 0 bases, with 8 bases sitting between them. The CDR3 contains 15 residues. This CDR3 is CASSPGRDSNQPQHF. Written as DNA, the CDR3 is TGTGCCAGCTCACCAGGGAGAGATAGCAATCAGCCCCAGCATTTT. The whole variable domain, filled in from reference TRBV18 and TRBJ1-5, reads NAGVMQNPRHLVRRRGQEARLRCSPMKGHSHVYWYRQLPEEGLKFMVYLQKENIIDESGMPKERFSAEFPKEGPSILRIQQVVRGDSAAYFCASSPGRDSNQPQHFGDGTRLSIL.

The CDR3 coding sequence is TGTGCCAGCAGTGAAGGAGCAGGGGGTAGAGAGACCCAGTACTTC. Translated: CASSEGAGGRETQYF. The chain links TRBV6-1 to TRBJ2-5, with TRBD1 matching over 7 bases. CDR3 length: 15 amino acids. The trim removed 1 base at V and 4 bases at J, leaving 6 bases unmatched. CDR1 and CDR2 (germline): MNHNS, SASEGT.

The V and J genes are TRBV28 and TRBJ1-6, with D possibly matching TRBD1 (5 bases). The CDR3 runs 14 residues. CDR1 MDHEN and CDR2 SYDVKM come from the germline V gene. Trimming shortened V by 0 bases and J by 8 bases, and 8 bases separated the two germline ends. The CDR3 loop is CASSLWVGDSPLHF. The CDR3 nucleotides read TGTGCCAGCAGTTTATGGGTGGGGGATTCACCCCTCCACTTT.

The chain is built from TRBV19 and TRBJ2-1, with 12 positions matching TRBD2. Germline V CDR1 and CDR2: LNHDA, SQIVND (reference sequence). This CDR3 is 15 amino acids long. J gave up 6 bases and V 4 bases, and 4 bases lay outside the gene matches. This chain's CDR3 is CASSTLAGGPNEQFF. CDR3 in DNA: TGTGCCAGTAGTACTCTAGCGGGAGGGCCCAATGAGCAGTTCTTC.

The genes are TRBV5-5 and TRBJ2-1; possibly TRBD2 for D (6 bases). CDR1 and CDR2 (germline): SGHKS, YYEKEE (reference sequence). The CDR3 contains 15 residues. V was shortened by 1 base and J by 10 bases, with 18 bases between the two germline ends. DNA of the CDR3: TGTGCCAGCAGCTTGCTCGGCGGAGGGGCCCTGGAGCAGTTCTTC. As protein: CASSLLGGGALEQFF.

The V gene is TRBV28, the J gene TRBJ1-4; TRBD1 aligns across 10 bases. V lost 6 bases to trimming and J lost 10 bases; unmatched junction nucleotides: 8. Germline-derived CDR1 and CDR2 are MDHEN and SYDVKM. The CDR3 is 14 amino acids. The CDR3 DNA reads TGTGCCAGCAGGACGGACAGGGGGGAGCGAAAACTGTTTTTT. Amino acid sequence: CASRTDRGERKLFF.

V gene TRBV28 combines with J gene TRBJ2-7, with 7 bases aligning to TRBD2. Germline CDR1 is MDHEN and CDR2 is SYDVKM. V was pared by 6 bases and J by 0 bases, with 11 bases of the junction left unmatched. The CDR3 is 16 amino acids. The CDR3 spells CASRSQASGTSYEQYF. CDR3 nucleotides: TGTGCCAGCAGATCCCAGGCTAGCGGAACCTCCTACGAGCAGTACTTC.

This chain links TRBV11-3 with TRBJ2-5; a possible D gene is TRBD1 (6 bases). The V gene lost 1 base and the J gene lost 7 bases, with 13 bases spanning the gap. The CDR3 extends over 14 amino acids. Germline CDR1 reads SGHNT; CDR2 reads YENEEA. CDR3 DNA sequence: TGTGCCAGCAGCTTAGGACCCCTCAGGGGGACCCAGTACTTC. This sequence encodes CASSLGPLRGTQYF. Based on the CDR3 plus reference TRBV11-3 and TRBJ2-5, the full variable domain is EAGVVQSPRYKIIEKKQPVAFWCNPISGHNTLYWYLQNLGQGPELLIRYENEEAVDDSQLPKDRFSAERLKGVDSTLKIQPAELGDSAVYLCASSLGPLRGTQYFGPGTRLLVL.

The V gene is TRBV7-3, the J gene TRBJ1-1; maybe TRBD1 (6 bases). Germline values: CDR1 SGHTA, CDR2 FQGTGA. V shed 4 bases and J shed 0 bases, with 15 bases lying between them. This CDR3 has 16 residues. CDR3 protein: CASSSQAGHMNTEAFF. Written as DNA, the CDR3 is TGTGCCAGCAGCTCCCAGGCGGGACATATGAACACTGAAGCTTTCTTT. Variable domain in full (rest from reference TRBV7-3 and TRBJ1-1): GAGVSQTPSNKVTEKGKYVELRCDPISGHTALYWYRQSLGQGPEFLIYFQGTGAADDSGLPNDRFFAVRPEGSVSTLKIQRTERGDSAVYLCASSSQAGHMNTEAFFGQGTRLTVV.

The chain has TRBV21-1 and TRBJ2-7; the table's D call TRBD2 went unverified against the DNA. TRBV21-1 is flagged as a pseudogene. This CDR3 contains 15 residues. The CDR3 reads CASSDLGGSSYEQYF. The CDR3 nucleotides are TGTGCCAGCAGCGATTTGGGGGGGAGCTCCTACGAGCAGTACTTC.

This sequence joins TRBV7-2 and TRBJ2-5; D gene unclear. From germline, CDR1 is SGHTA and CDR2 FQGNSA. Trimming left V 3 bases short and J 7 bases short, with 18 bases between. The CDR3 has 15 residues. The CDR3 region is CASSFLDRKIGTQYF. DNA for the CDR3: TGTGCCAGCAGCTTTTTGGATAGGAAGATTGGGACCCAGTACTTC.

V and J are TRBV5-1 and TRBJ2-1; D is possibly TRBD2 (7 bases). The CDR3 extends over 15 amino acids. Between the trimmed V and J ends, which lost 0 bases and 7 bases, there was a span of 14 bases. CDR1 SGHRS and CDR2 YFSETQ come from the germline V gene. CDR3 sequence reads: CASSLEIGGQNEQFF. In DNA, the CDR3 is TGCGCCAGCAGCTTGGAGATCGGGGGGCAAAATGAGCAGTTCTTC. Complete variable domain (other parts from reference TRBV5-1 and TRBJ2-1): KAGVTQTPRYLIKTRGQQVTLSCSPISGHRSVSWYQQTPGQGLQFLFEYFSETQRNKGNFPGRFSGRQFSNSRSEMNVSTLELGDSALYLCASSLEIGGQNEQFFGPGTRLTVL.

This clone has only one observation. The V and J genes are TRBV6-6 and TRBJ1-4; 9 positions match TRBD1. The ends lost 7 bases at V and 8 bases at J; junction bases unmatched: 14. Germline lookup yields CDR1 MNHNY and CDR2 SVGAGI (reference sequence). This CDR3 region has 16 residues. The CDR3 DNA reads TGTGCCAGCATCCCGGGACAGGGAGGGAATTGGGAAAAACTGTTTTTT. Protein: CASIPGQGGNWEKLFF.

The rearrangement uses TRBV20-1 and TRBJ1-5; D is unclear. The CDR3 has 16 residues. CDR1 and CDR2 from the germline V gene are DFQATT and SNEGSKA (reference sequence). V was trimmed by 3 bases and J by 5 bases, leaving 20 bases between them. CDR3 DNA: TGCAGTGCTAGTACACAGAACGAGAAAAGGGATCAGCCCCAGCATTTT. Its translation: CSASTQNEKRDQPQHF.

V is TRBV29-1 and J is TRBJ1-2, with a weak D call TRBD1 (5 bases). Per the germline V gene, CDR1 is SQVTM and CDR2 is ANQGSEA. Trimming shortened V by 4 bases and J by 3 bases, and 6 bases separated the two germline ends. The CDR3 spans 11 residues. The CDR3 coding sequence is TGCAGCGTTGCGGGGCACTATGGCTACACCTTC. Protein: CSVAGHYGYTF. The entire variable domain, with the rest obtained from reference TRBV29-1 and TRBJ1-2, is as follows: SAVISQKPSRDICQRGTSLTIQCQVDSQVTMMFWYRQQPGQSLTLIATANQGSEATYESGFVIDKFPISRPNLTFSTLTVSNMSPEDSSIYLCSVAGHYGYTFGSGTRLTVV.

The chain carries TRBV28 and TRBJ1-1; possibly TRBD1 for D (5 bases). Germline V lookup: CDR1 MDHEN, CDR2 SYDVKM. The CDR3 is 16 amino acids. V dropped 7 bases and J dropped 1 base, with 19 bases sitting between them. The CDR3 reads CASTHSGKGENTEAFF. The CDR3, as DNA: TGTGCCAGCACCCATTCGGGGAAAGGGGAGAACACTGAAGCTTTCTTT.

V gene TRBV5-1 combines with J gene TRBJ2-7; 9 bases are a match to TRBD1. The junction had 1 base not matched to a gene; V was cut back by 3 bases and J by 3 bases. The CDR3 is 13 residues long. Germline assignment: CDR1 SGHRS and CDR2 YFSETQ. CDR3 sequence: CASSWDRDYEQYF. In nucleotides, the CDR3 is TGCGCCAGCAGCTGGGACAGGGACTACGAGCAGTACTTC.

This clone was found once. This sequence joins TRBV11-2 and TRBJ2-1; 8 nucleotides line up with TRBD2. Per germline, CDR1 SGHAT and CDR2 FQNNGV. This CDR3 comprises 16 residues. V gave up 11 bases and J gave up 6 bases; unmatched junction bases: 18. The CDR3 DNA sequence: TGTGCCGTGCAGCGATTGAGCGGGAGCCAAGGCAATGAGCAGTTCTTC. Translated, it gives CAVQRLSGSQGNEQFF.